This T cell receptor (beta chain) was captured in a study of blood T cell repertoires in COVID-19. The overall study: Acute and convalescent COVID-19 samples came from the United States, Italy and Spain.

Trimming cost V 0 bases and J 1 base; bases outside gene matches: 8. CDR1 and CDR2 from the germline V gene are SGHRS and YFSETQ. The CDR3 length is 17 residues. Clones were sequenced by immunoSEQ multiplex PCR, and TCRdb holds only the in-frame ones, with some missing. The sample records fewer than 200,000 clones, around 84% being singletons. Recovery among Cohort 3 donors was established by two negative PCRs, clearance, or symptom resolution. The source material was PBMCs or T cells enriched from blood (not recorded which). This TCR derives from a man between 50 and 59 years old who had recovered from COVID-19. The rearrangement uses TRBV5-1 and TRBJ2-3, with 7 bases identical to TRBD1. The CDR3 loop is CASSLALGQGGTDTQYF. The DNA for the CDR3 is TGCGCCAGCAGCTTGGCCCTAGGTCAGGGGGGCACAGATACGCAGTATTTT.